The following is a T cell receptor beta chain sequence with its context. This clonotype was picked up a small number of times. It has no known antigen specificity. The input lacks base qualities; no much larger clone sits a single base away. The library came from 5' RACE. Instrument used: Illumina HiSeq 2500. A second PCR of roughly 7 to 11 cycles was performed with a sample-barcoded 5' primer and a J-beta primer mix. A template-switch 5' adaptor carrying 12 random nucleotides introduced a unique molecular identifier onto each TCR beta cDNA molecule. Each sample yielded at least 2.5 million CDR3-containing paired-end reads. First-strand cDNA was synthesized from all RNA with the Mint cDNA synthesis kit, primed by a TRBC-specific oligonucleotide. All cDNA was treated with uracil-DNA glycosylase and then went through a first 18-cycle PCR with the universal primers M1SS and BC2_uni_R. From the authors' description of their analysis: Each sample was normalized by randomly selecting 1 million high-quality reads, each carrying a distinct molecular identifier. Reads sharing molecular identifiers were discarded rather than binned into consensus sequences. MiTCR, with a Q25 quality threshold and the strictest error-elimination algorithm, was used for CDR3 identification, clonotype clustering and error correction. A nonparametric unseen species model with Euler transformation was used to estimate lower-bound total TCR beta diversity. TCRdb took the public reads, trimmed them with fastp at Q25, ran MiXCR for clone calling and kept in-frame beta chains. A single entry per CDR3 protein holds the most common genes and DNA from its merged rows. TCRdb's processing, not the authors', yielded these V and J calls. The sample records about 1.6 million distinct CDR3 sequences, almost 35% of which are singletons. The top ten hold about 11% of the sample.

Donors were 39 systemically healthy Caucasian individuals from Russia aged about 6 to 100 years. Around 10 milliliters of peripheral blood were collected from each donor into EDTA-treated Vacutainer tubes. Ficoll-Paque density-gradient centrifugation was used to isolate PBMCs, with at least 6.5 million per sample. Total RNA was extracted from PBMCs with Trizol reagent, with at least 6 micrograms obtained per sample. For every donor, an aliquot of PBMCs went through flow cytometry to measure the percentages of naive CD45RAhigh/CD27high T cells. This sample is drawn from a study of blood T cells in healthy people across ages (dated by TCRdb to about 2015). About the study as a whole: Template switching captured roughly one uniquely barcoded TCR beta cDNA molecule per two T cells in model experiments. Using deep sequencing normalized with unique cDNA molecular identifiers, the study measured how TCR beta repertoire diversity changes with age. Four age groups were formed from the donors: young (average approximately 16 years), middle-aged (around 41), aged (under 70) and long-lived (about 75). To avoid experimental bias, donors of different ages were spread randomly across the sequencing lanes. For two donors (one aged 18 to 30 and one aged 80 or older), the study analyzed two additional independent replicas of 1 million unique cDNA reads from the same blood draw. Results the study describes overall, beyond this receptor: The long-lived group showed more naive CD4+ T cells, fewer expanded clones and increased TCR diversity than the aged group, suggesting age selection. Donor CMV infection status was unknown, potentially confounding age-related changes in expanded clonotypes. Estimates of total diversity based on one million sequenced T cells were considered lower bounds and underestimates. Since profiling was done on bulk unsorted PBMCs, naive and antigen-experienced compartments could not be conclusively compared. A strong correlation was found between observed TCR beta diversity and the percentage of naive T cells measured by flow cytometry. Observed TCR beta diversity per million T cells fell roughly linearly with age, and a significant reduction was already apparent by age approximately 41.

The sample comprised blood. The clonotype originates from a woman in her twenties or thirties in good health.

The CDR3 reads as follows: CASRTGTTEAFF. The DNA reads as follows: TGTGCCAGCAGAACAGGGACCACTGAAGCTTTCTTT. This chain joins TRBV12-3 or TRBV12-4 to TRBJ1-1; TRBD1 is possibly the D segment (6 matching bases). Inclusive of the bounding cysteine and phenylalanine, the CDR3 is 12 residues long. The DNA shown is the 36-base CDR3, in frame from base 1. V gives up 6 bases and J gives up 4 bases, and the segment between their germline ends measures 9 bases.